This passage covers 18 T cell receptor beta chains from one sample sequenced in a study of shared clonotypes between healthy human individuals. Clones were sequenced by immunoSEQ multiplex PCR, and TCRdb holds only the in-frame ones, with some missing. The sample lists about 450,000 clones; approximately 79% were seen once. Sequenced input: PBMCs. The receptors come from a woman aged 35 to 49 in good health. Some clones in this sample may be carry-over from other donors' samples.

CDR3 DNA: TGCGCCAGCAGCTTGGAGTCAGGGCGGGAGACCCAGTACTTC. Its translation is CASSLESGRETQYF. The J gene is TRBJ2-5, the V gene TRBV5-1, with D possibly being TRBD1 (5 bases). CDR1 and CDR2 from the germline V gene are SGHRS and YFSETQ. The CDR3 is made up of 14 amino acids. V was shortened by 0 bases and J by 5 bases, with 11 bases between the two germline ends.

Comments on this clone: The same CDR3 arises from other DNA sequences in this sample as well. The rearrangement links TRBV5-1 to TRBJ2-5; 8 bases fit TRBD1. Germline CDR1 reads SGHRS; CDR2 reads YFSETQ. J gave up 1 base and V 4 bases, and 3 bases lay outside the gene matches. The CDR3 sequence is 14 residues long. The CDR3: CASSLGTGQETQYF. The CDR3 DNA sequence: TGCGCCAGCAGCCTAGGGACAGGCCAAGAGACCCAGTACTTC. The complete variable domain, with remaining parts taken from reference TRBV5-1 and TRBJ2-5, reads KAGVTQTPRYLIKTRGQQVTLSCSPISGHRSVSWYQQTPGQGLQFLFEYFSETQRNKGNFPGRFSGRQFSNSRSEMNVSTLELGDSALYLCASSLGTGQETQYFGPGTRLLVL.

As for this clone: A junction end diverges from the germline sequence, so it may reflect a read error. This same CDR3 is encoded by further DNA sequences in the sample. The chain combines TRBV5-1 with TRBJ1-1; the D gene is possibly TRBD1 (5 bases). The CDR3 consists of 12 residues. Germline V gene sequence: CDR1 SGHRS, CDR2 YFSETQ. The DNA for the CDR3 is TGCGCCAGTAGCTTGGGGGACACTGAAGCTTTCTTT. Protein sequence: CASSLGDTEAFF. The complete variable domain, with remaining parts taken from reference TRBV5-1 and TRBJ1-1, reads KAGVTQTPRYLIKTRGQQVTLSCSPISGHRSVSWYQQTPGQGLQFLFEYFSETQRNKGNFPGRFSGRQFSNSRSEMNVSTLELGDSALYLCASSLGDTEAFFGQGTRLTVV.

The chain links TRBV23-1 to TRBJ2-5; 10 bases align to TRBD2. TRBV23-1 qualifies as an ORF whose function is uncertain. The CDR3 is 14 residues long. The ends lost 2 bases at V and 5 bases at J; junction bases unmatched: 2. The DNA of the CDR3 is TGCGCCAGCAGTCAAATTAGCGGGGGGGAGACCCAGTACTTC. This translates into CASSQISGGETQYF.

This clone was detected ten times or more. The rearrangement joins TRBV4-1 to TRBJ2-7; D is unresolved. The V gene lost 1 base and the J gene lost 7 bases, with 5 bases spanning the gap. Germline V gene lookup returns CDR1 MGHRA and CDR2 YSYEKL. CDR3 length: 11 residues. The CDR3 here is CASSQGNEQYF. In DNA form, the CDR3 reads TGCGCCAGCAGCCAAGGGAATGAGCAGTACTTC.

This clone was seen once. The V gene is TRBV6-1, the J gene TRBJ2-1; weak D call: TRBD1 (6 bases). CDR1 and CDR2 (germline): MNHNS, SASEGT. This CDR3 comprises 14 residues. V gave up 5 bases and J gave up 3 bases, with 11 bases separating them. The chain's CDR3 is CASSQGWGYNEQFF. CDR3 in DNA: TGTGCCAGCAGTCAGGGGTGGGGCTACAATGAGCAGTTCTTC.

Here the CDR3 reads CASSSVAGVSQETQYF. CDR3 sequence (DNA): TGTGCCAGCAGCTCCGTAGCGGGAGTGTCCCAAGAGACCCAGTACTTC. V and J are TRBV7-8 and TRBJ2-5, with TRBD2 identical over 9 bases. The CDR3 length is 16 residues. V trimming: 4 bases; J trimming: 1 base; junction bases outside the gene matches: 7. Germline CDR1 SGHVS, CDR2 FQNEAQ.

The V gene is TRBV7-9, the J gene TRBJ2-1; 9 nucleotides align to TRBD1. The CDR3 has 19 amino acids. In germline, CDR1 is SEHNR, CDR2 FQNEAQ (reference sequence). After removal of 4 bases from V and 1 base from J, the junction contained 14 bases not matched to a gene. CDR3 region: CASSYPKDRGSTSYNEQFF. The CDR3 nucleotides read TGTGCCAGCAGCTACCCGAAAGACAGGGGGTCCACTTCCTACAATGAGCAGTTCTTC.

The chain couples TRBV2 to TRBJ2-3; TRBD2 agrees at 9 bases. CDR1 is SNHLY, CDR2 FYNNEI, per germline. The CDR3 consists of 17 residues. Losses at the gene ends were 3 bases for V and 2 bases for J; bases not matched to a gene: 9. CDR3 nucleotide sequence: TGTGCCAGCAGTGACCTAGCGGGGACTAGGGACACAGATACGCAGTATTTT. Its translation is CASSDLAGTRDTDTQYF.

The chain joins TRBV28 to TRBJ2-2; 10 nucleotides align to TRBD2. The CDR3 is 16 residues long. Per the germline V gene, CDR1 is MDHEN and CDR2 is SYDVKM. With V trimmed by 7 bases and J by 7 bases, 12 bases remained unmatched. The CDR3 region is CASTTHVGLAYGELFF. In nucleotides, the CDR3 is TGTGCCAGCACCACGCACGTGGGACTAGCGTACGGGGAGCTGTTTTTT.

This chain connects TRBV11-2 to TRBJ2-3; D is ambiguous. The germline V gene has CDR1 SGHAT and CDR2 FQNNGV. CDR3 size: 12 residues. Between the trimmed V and J ends, which lost 5 bases and 4 bases, there was a span of 7 bases. In DNA form, the CDR3 reads TGTGCCAGCAGCCCTGGTGCAGATACGCAGTATTTT. It is translated as CASSPGADTQYF.

The V and J genes are TRBV18 and TRBJ2-7; 7 bases are a match to TRBD1. V trimming: 8 bases; J trimming: 2 bases; junction bases outside the gene matches: 6. This CDR3 comprises 13 residues. The germline V gene encodes CDR1 KGHSH and CDR2 LQKENI. CDR3 DNA sequence: TGTGCCAGCCAAGGGCAGGGGGCCTACGAGCAGTACTTC. It is translated as CASQGQGAYEQYF.

This chain uses TRBV5-1 with TRBJ2-3, with 9 bases matching TRBD1. V trimming: 4 bases; J trimming: 3 bases; junction bases outside the gene matches: 9. Per the germline V gene, CDR1 is SGHRS and CDR2 is YFSETQ. This CDR3 has 16 amino acids. The CDR3 is CASSASPGTGTDTQYF. The CDR3 DNA follows: TGCGCCAGCAGCGCATCCCCCGGGACAGGGACAGATACGCAGTATTTT. The complete variable domain, with remaining parts taken from reference TRBV5-1 and TRBJ2-3, reads KAGVTQTPRYLIKTRGQQVTLSCSPISGHRSVSWYQQTPGQGLQFLFEYFSETQRNKGNFPGRFSGRQFSNSRSEMNVSTLELGDSALYLCASSASPGTGTDTQYFGPGTRLTVL.

The V gene is TRBV28, the J gene TRBJ1-2, with a weak D call TRBD1 (5 bases). Germline V lookup: CDR1 MDHEN, CDR2 SYDVKM. The CDR3 has 13 amino acids. V lost 5 bases and J lost 8, with 15 bases in between. The chain's CDR3 is CASSPTGKEGYTF. CDR3 in DNA: TGTGCCAGCAGTCCCACAGGCAAGGAGGGCTACACCTTC.

The rearrangement links TRBV5-1 to TRBJ2-2, with 12 bases lining up with TRBD2. Germline trimming cut 0 bases from V and 4 bases from J; bases unmatched to any gene: 7. This CDR3 has 18 residues. Germline values: CDR1 SGHRS, CDR2 YFSETQ. The CDR3 DNA reads TGCGCCAGCAGCTTGGCAAGACTAGCGGGAGATGGCACCGGGGAGCTGTTTTTT. It specifies CASSLARLAGDGTGELFF.

This clone has ten or more counts. The V gene is TRBV7-3, the J gene TRBJ2-7, with a weak D call TRBD2 (7 bases). This CDR3 is built from 16 residues. Germline CDR1 reads SGHTA; CDR2 reads FQGTGA. V dropped 5 bases and J dropped 1 base, with 18 bases sitting between them. Here the CDR3 reads CASSPGWEGTSYEQYF. CDR3 DNA: TGTGCCAGCAGCCCAGGATGGGAGGGGACATCCTACGAGCAGTACTTC. The variable domain in full, completed from reference TRBV7-3 and TRBJ2-7, reads GAGVSQTPSNKVTEKGKYVELRCDPISGHTALYWYRQSLGQGPEFLIYFQGTGAADDSGLPNDRFFAVRPEGSVSTLKIQRTERGDSAVYLCASSPGWEGTSYEQYFGPGTRLTVT.

This sequence joins TRBV7-9 and TRBJ2-5; D gene unclear. V was shortened by 6 bases and J by 5 bases, with 16 bases between the two germline ends. This CDR3 is built from 14 residues. From germline, CDR1 is SEHNR and CDR2 FQNEAQ (reference sequence). The CDR3 DNA is TGTGCCAGCAGTAACTCTAGGAGCCTCGAGACCCAGTACTTC. Translation gives CASSNSRSLETQYF.

This clone was detected once. The gene calls are TRBV18 and TRBJ1-1; 7 nucleotides agree with TRBD1. The germline V gene encodes CDR1 KGHSH and CDR2 LQKENI. The CDR3 has 15 amino acids. J lost 3 bases, V lost 3 bases, and 7 bases had no gene match. CDR3 DNA sequence: TGTGCCAGCTCACCCCGGGGAGGGGGCCACACTGAAGCTTTCTTT. Translation gives CASSPRGGGHTEAFF.